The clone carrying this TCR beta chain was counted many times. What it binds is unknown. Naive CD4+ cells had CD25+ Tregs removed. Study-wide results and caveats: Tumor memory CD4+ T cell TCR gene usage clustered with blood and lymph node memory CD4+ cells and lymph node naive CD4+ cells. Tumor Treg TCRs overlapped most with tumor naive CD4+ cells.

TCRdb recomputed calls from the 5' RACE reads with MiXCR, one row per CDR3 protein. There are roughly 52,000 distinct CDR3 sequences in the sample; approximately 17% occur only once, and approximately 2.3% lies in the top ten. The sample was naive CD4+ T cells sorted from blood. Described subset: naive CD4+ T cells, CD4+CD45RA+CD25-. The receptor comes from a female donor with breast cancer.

The CDR3 DNA reads as TGTGCCAGCAGCTCCCGACTGGCGAACACCGGGGAGCTGTTTTTT. The encoded protein is CASSSRLANTGELFF. The chain is built from TRBV28 and TRBJ2-2; D is uncertain. V gave up 6 bases and J gave up 0 bases, with 11 bases separating them. The CDR3 runs 15 residues. From germline, CDR1 is MDHEN and CDR2 SYDVKM.